The 19 T cell receptor beta chains listed next were all sequenced from one sample in a study of cytomegalovirus exposure and HLA in healthy donors. 60 Vbeta and 13 Jbeta primers were used in PCR. This table comes from immunoSEQ multiplex PCR, and its TCRdb copy is limited to in-frame clones, with some not included. The sample includes tens of thousands of clones, roughly three quarters seen only once; the top ten take roughly 25%. Sequenced sample: PBMCs. These receptors came from a woman aged 50 to 60 in good health and CMV-seropositive.

The J gene is TRBJ1-3, the V gene TRBV12-5; a weak D match, TRBD1 (6 bases). Trimming left V 6 bases short and J 4 bases short, with 19 bases between. Germline CDR1 reads LGHNT; CDR2 reads FRNRAP. The CDR3 consists of 16 residues. For the CDR3, the DNA is TGTGCTAGTGGATCCTCGACAGGAGTGGACGGAAACACCATATATTTT. Translating gives CASGSSTGVDGNTIYF.

Only one count was recorded for this clone. V and J are TRBV5-1 and TRBJ2-2; 10 nucleotides agree with TRBD1. CDR3 length equals 15 residues. Germline-derived CDR1 and CDR2 are SGHRS and YFSETQ. V gave up 4 bases and J gave up 6 bases; unmatched junction bases: 6. The CDR3 sequence is CASSKGTGEAGELFF. As DNA, the CDR3 is TGCGCCAGCAGCAAAGGGACAGGGGAGGCCGGGGAGCTGTTTTTT.

V is TRBV9 and J is TRBJ2-1, with D tentatively TRBD2 (7 bases). V lost 0 bases and J 12 bases, leaving 16 bases between the germline ends. The CDR3 length is 14 residues. Germline V lookup: CDR1 SGDLS, CDR2 YYNGEE. The CDR3 reads CASSVGRGGIGQFF. DNA for the CDR3: TGTGCCAGCAGCGTAGGCAGGGGAGGGATCGGGCAGTTCTTC.

The rearrangement joins TRBV14 to TRBJ2-5; D remains ambiguous. This CDR3 is 12 amino acids long. Trimming pared 6 bases from V and 0 bases from J, leaving 5 bases between. The germline V gene has CDR1 SGHDN and CDR2 FVKESK. CDR3 protein: CASSSYQETQYF. CDR3 sequence (DNA): TGTGCCAGCAGTTCGTACCAAGAGACCCAGTACTTC.

The rearrangement uses TRBV15 and TRBJ1-4; 8 bases match TRBD1. Germline V lookup: CDR1 LNHNV, CDR2 YYDKDF (reference sequence). Germline trimming cut 2 bases from V and 3 bases from J; bases unmatched to any gene: 5. The CDR3 sequence is 16 residues long. The CDR3, as DNA: TGTGCCACCAGCAGAAATCCGGGACAGGCTAATGAAAAACTGTTTTTT. Its translation: CATSRNPGQANEKLFF.

A word on this clone: This specimen includes other DNA sequences encoding the same CDR3. V and J are TRBV7-2 and TRBJ2-2, with TRBD1 matching 7 bases. The CDR3 spans 15 residues. CDR1 SGHTA and CDR2 FQGNSA come from the germline V gene. Unmatched junction bases numbered 8, after V lost 5 bases and J lost 5 bases. CDR3 nucleotides: TGTGCCAGCAGCGAAACAGGGGTCAAAACCGGGGAGCTGTTTTTT. Amino acids: CASSETGVKTGELFF. Drawing the rest from reference TRBV7-2 and TRBJ2-2, the complete variable domain is GAGVSQSPSNKVTEKGKDVELRCDPISGHTALYWYRQSLGQGLEFLIYFQGNSAPDKSGLPSDRFSAERTGGSVSTLTIQRTQQEDSAVYLCASSETGVKTGELFFGEGSRLTVL.

The chain recombines TRBV4-2 with TRBJ2-1; D is possibly TRBD2 (5 bases). Trimming shortened V by 2 bases and J by 8 bases, and 10 bases separated the two germline ends. CDR1 is LGHNA, CDR2 YNFKEQ, per germline. The length of the CDR3 is 13 residues. The DNA for the CDR3 is TGTGCCAGCAGCCAACAAACTAGGGATGAGCAGTTCTTC. The encoded protein is CASSQQTRDEQFF.

This chain joins TRBV19 and TRBJ2-2; D is unclear. Deletions cut 3 bases from V and 5 bases from J, with 13 bases between. There are 15 residues in the CDR3. Germline values: CDR1 LNHDA, CDR2 SQIVND (reference sequence). CDR3 in amino acids: CASSILQLYTGELFF. CDR3 DNA sequence: TGTGCCAGTAGTATCCTACAGCTTTATACCGGGGAGCTGTTTTTT.

As for this clone: Other DNA sequences of this sample code for an identical CDR3. This chain joins TRBV7-3 and TRBJ2-3, with 8 bases that match TRBD2. V trimming: 5 bases; J trimming: 1 base; junction bases outside the gene matches: 2. The CDR3 has 14 residues. Germline loops: CDR1 SGHTA, CDR2 FQGTGA. CDR3 in amino acids: CASSPGGGTDTQYF. CDR3 DNA sequence: TGTGCCAGCAGCCCCGGGGGGGGCACAGATACGCAGTATTTT. Complete variable domain (other parts from reference TRBV7-3 and TRBJ2-3): GAGVSQTPSNKVTEKGKYVELRCDPISGHTALYWYRQSLGQGPEFLIYFQGTGAADDSGLPNDRFFAVRPEGSVSTLKIQRTERGDSAVYLCASSPGGGTDTQYFGPGTRLTVL.

The chain uses TRBV4-1 and TRBJ2-1, with 9 bases identical to TRBD1. Germline-derived CDR1 and CDR2 are MGHRA and YSYEKL. The CDR3 is 13 amino acids. V gave up 8 bases and J gave up 6 bases; unmatched junction bases: 5. DNA for the CDR3: TGCGCCAGCCACATGACAGGGGGCAATGAGCAGTTCTTC. It encodes CASHMTGGNEQFF.

V usage is TRBV13 and J usage is TRBJ1-2; perhaps TRBD1 as D (6 bases). Per the germline V gene, CDR1 is PRHDT and CDR2 is FYEKMQ (reference sequence). There are 13 residues in the CDR3. Trimming removed 9 bases at V and 6 bases at J, with 17 bases between. The CDR3: CASTQGWDNGYTF. As DNA, the CDR3 is TGTGCCAGTACACAGGGATGGGATAATGGCTACACCTTC. Using reference TRBV13 and TRBJ1-2 for the parts outside the CDR3, the full variable domain is AAGVIQSPRHLIKEKRETATLKCYPIPRHDTVYWYQQGPGQDPQFLISFYEKMQSDKGSIPDRFSAQQFSDYHSELNMSSLELGDSALYFCASTQGWDNGYTFGSGTRLTVV.

This clone occurred once. The gene calls are TRBV5-1 and TRBJ1-1; D unresolved. The CDR3 spans 14 residues. V was trimmed by 1 base and J by 2 bases, leaving 9 bases between them. Germline V gene sequence: CDR1 SGHRS, CDR2 YFSETQ. The CDR3 protein is CASSLREGNTEAFF. CDR3 sequence (DNA): TGCGCCAGCAGCTTGCGGGAGGGAAACACTGAAGCTTTCTTT. The variable domain in full, with the rest retrieved from reference TRBV5-1 and TRBJ1-1, is KAGVTQTPRYLIKTRGQQVTLSCSPISGHRSVSWYQQTPGQGLQFLFEYFSETQRNKGNFPGRFSGRQFSNSRSEMNVSTLELGDSALYLCASSLREGNTEAFFGQGTRLTVV.

This chain connects TRBV18 to TRBJ2-2; TRBD2 matches at 7 bases. V trimming: 3 bases; J trimming: 0 bases; junction bases outside the gene matches: 7. The CDR3 is made up of 17 amino acids. CDR1 is KGHSH, CDR2 LQKENI, per germline. The CDR3 bases are TGTGCCAGCTCACCCCGAGGGAGGGAATCGAACACCGGGGAGCTGTTTTTT. Its translation: CASSPRGRESNTGELFF.

The rearrangement links TRBV7-3 to TRBJ1-2; a weak D match, TRBD1 (6 bases). From germline, CDR1 is SGHTA and CDR2 FQGTGA. The CDR3 spans 13 residues. V shed 5 bases and J shed 6 bases, with 13 bases lying between them. In DNA form, the CDR3 reads TGTGCCAGCAGCCCGACTACAGGGAATGGCTACACCTTC. Protein sequence: CASSPTTGNGYTF.

The chain carries TRBV9 and TRBJ2-3, with 7 bases that match TRBD2. The germline V gene has CDR1 SGDLS and CDR2 YYNGEE. The CDR3 sequence is 18 residues long. Trimming at V came to 0 bases and at J to 0 bases, leaving 10 bases not matched to a gene. CDR3 loop: CASSVEGRPGLSTDTQYF. The CDR3 DNA sequence: TGTGCCAGCAGCGTAGAGGGTCGCCCGGGACTAAGCACAGATACGCAGTATTTT.

The V call is TRBV5-1, the J call TRBJ1-4, with 8 bases aligning to TRBD1. V lost 1 base and J lost 8; bases outside the gene matches: 7. Germline V gene lookup returns CDR1 SGHRS and CDR2 YFSETQ. This CDR3 spans 15 amino acids. CDR3 in DNA: TGCGCCAGCAGCTTGTTTACAGGGGGGCGGGAAAAACTGTTTTTT. Translation: CASSLFTGGREKLFF.

The chain combines TRBV25-1 with TRBJ2-3; 9 nucleotides match TRBD2. The CDR3 extends over 16 amino acids. V dropped 2 bases and J dropped 3; count of bases not matched to a gene: 6. Germline V gene data show CDR1 as MGHDK and CDR2 as SYGVNS. Here the CDR3 reads CASSEAGGKRTDTQYF. CDR3 in DNA: TGTGCCAGCAGTGAAGCGGGGGGGAAGAGAACAGATACGCAGTATTTT. Drawing the rest from reference TRBV25-1 and TRBJ2-3, the complete variable domain is EADIYQTPRYLVIGTGKKITLECSQTMGHDKMYWYQQDPGMELHLIHYSYGVNSTEKGDLSSESTVSRIRTEHFPLTLESARPSHTSQYLCASSEAGGKRTDTQYFGPGTRLTVL.

The genes are TRBV5-1 and TRBJ1-3; a possible D gene is TRBD1 (6 bases). There are 17 residues in the CDR3. Between the trimmed V and J ends, which lost 0 bases and 0 bases, there was a span of 13 bases. The germline CDR1 and CDR2 sequences are SGHRS and YFSETQ. The CDR3 DNA sequence: TGCGCCAGCAGCTTGGAGGGGGGACTAAGCTCTGGAAACACCATATATTTT. Its protein product is CASSLEGGLSSGNTIYF.

The chain couples TRBV7-9 to TRBJ2-1, with 7 bases aligning to TRBD2. V trimming: 8 bases; J trimming: 5 bases; junction bases outside the gene matches: 6. Per germline, CDR1 SEHNR and CDR2 FQNEAQ (reference sequence). The CDR3 totals 13 residues. The CDR3: CASAPAGDNEQFF. The CDR3 nucleotides are TGTGCCAGCGCCCCGGCGGGGGACAATGAGCAGTTCTTC.